These 12 T cell receptor beta chains share one sample of origin, sequenced in a study of regulatory T cells in long-lasting Graves disease listed by TCRdb under 2021. Libraries were constructed by multiplex PCR. Sequencing was carried out with an Illumina HiSeq 4000. TCR beta libraries were built with iRepertoire HTBI primers and Arm-PCR amplification of CDR3 regions. TCRdb reworked the public reads: Q25 trimming with fastp, MiXCR clone assembly, productive beta chains retained. Each entry is one CDR3 protein sequence, shown with its most common DNA and genes. The sample yields approximately 470,000 distinct CDR3 sequences; roughly 15% were counted once. Of the sample, 12% is held by the ten largest clones. The sample's time point label is to be understood as: newly diagnosed GD, antithyroid drugs for less than 3 months. For both TCR sequencing and RNA sequencing, RNA was extracted from PBMCs using TRIzol.

Separately, the same data were catalogued under a study of T cells in Graves' hyperthyroidism and ophthalmopathy.

The specimen comprised peripheral blood mononuclear cells (PBMCs), sampled at new diagnosis, from a patient treated with antithyroid drugs. Receptors originate from a man aged 35-49 years with Graves disease. Donor details come from another sample of the same person, matched by shared clones.

This clonotype was detected many times. The CDR3 region is CASSQSGQGQNIQYF. DNA of the CDR3: TGCGCCAGCAGTCAATCAGGACAGGGACAAAACATTCAGTACTTC. The chain is built from TRBV5-1 and TRBJ2-4; 8 bases are a match to TRBD1. The CDR3 runs to 15 residues. Per germline, CDR1 SGHRS and CDR2 YFSETQ. V was pared by 5 bases and J by 5 bases, with 9 bases of the junction left unmatched.

This clonotype was observed many times. J is TRBJ1-1 and V is TRBV5-1; D not resolved. Germline V lookup: CDR1 SGHRS, CDR2 YFSETQ. Trimming stripped 0 bases from V and 3 bases from J, with 9 bases between. The CDR3 is 14 amino acids. Written as DNA, the CDR3 is TGCGCCAGCAGCTTGGTTAGTCGGGACACTGAAGCTTTCTTT. Protein: CASSLVSRDTEAFF.

The sample holds many counts of this clonotype. V usage is TRBV28 and J usage is TRBJ2-1; weak D call: TRBD2 (5 bases). The CDR3 consists of 13 residues. CDR1 and CDR2 (germline): MDHEN, SYDVKM. V lost 1 base to trimming and J lost 8 bases, with 9 bases between them. The CDR3 here is CASSLSDYYEQFF. CDR3 bases: TGTGCCAGCAGTTTATCCGACTATTATGAGCAGTTCTTC.

This clonotype was seen a handful of times. This chain connects TRBV5-1 to TRBJ2-7; a weak D match, TRBD1 (5 bases). Germline CDR1 is SGHRS and CDR2 is YFSETQ. This CDR3 comprises 14 residues. Trimming left V 3 bases short and J 0 bases short, with 10 bases between. CDR3 in amino acids: CASSSGHNSYEQYF. The CDR3 nucleotides are TGCGCCAGCAGCTCCGGACATAACTCCTACGAGCAGTACTTC.

This chain links TRBV9 with TRBJ2-5; the match to TRBD2 covers 10 bases. CDR1 is SGDLS, CDR2 YYNGEE, per germline. The CDR3 runs 15 residues. J gave up 2 bases and V 2 bases, and 3 bases lay outside the gene matches. The CDR3 sequence is CASSVSGRRQETQYF. For the CDR3, the DNA is TGTGCCAGCAGCGTTAGCGGGAGGAGGCAAGAGACCCAGTACTTC.

The chain is built from TRBV7-2 and TRBJ2-7; 13 bases are shared with TRBD2. The trim removed 5 bases at V and 7 bases at J, leaving 8 bases unmatched. This CDR3 region has 15 residues. Germline V gives CDR1 SGHTA, CDR2 FQGNSA. The CDR3 protein is CASSPGTSGIREQYF. CDR3 sequence (DNA): TGTGCCAGCAGCCCCGGGACTAGCGGGATAAGGGAGCAGTACTTC.

The chain has TRBV5-1 and TRBJ1-1, with a possible D match to TRBD1 (6 bases). Germline-derived CDR1 and CDR2 are SGHRS and YFSETQ. The CDR3 has 14 residues. The ends were cut back, 5 bases at V and 2 bases at J, with 13 bases in the middle. The chain's CDR3 is CASSWGASNTEAFF. CDR3 DNA: TGCGCCAGCAGTTGGGGGGCCTCAAACACTGAAGCTTTCTTT.

The table lists this clonotype with many counts. J is TRBJ1-3 and V is TRBV5-1, with no clear D. This CDR3 has 15 residues. CDR1 is SGHRS and CDR2 is YFSETQ in the germline V gene. V shed 0 bases and J shed 0 bases, with 7 bases lying between them. The CDR3 nucleotides read TGCGCCAGCAGCTTGGTTGCCAGCTCTGGAAACACCATATATTTT. Protein product: CASSLVASSGNTIYF.

This clonotype was seen a handful of times. The chain links TRBV10-3 to TRBJ2-1, with D perhaps assigned TRBD1 or TRBD2 (6 bases each). Germline assignment: CDR1 ENHRY and CDR2 SYGVKD. V was pared by 11 bases and J by 0 bases, with 26 bases between. This CDR3 has 18 residues. For the CDR3, the DNA is TGTGCCTCAAGGGGGGACGGCGAATCCCCGAGCTCCTACAATGAGCAGTTCTTC. Its protein is CASRGDGESPSSYNEQFF.

The chain uses TRBV29-1 and TRBJ2-7; tentative D call: TRBD1 (5 bases). V lost 4 bases and J lost 5, with 12 bases in between. The germline V gene has CDR1 SQVTM and CDR2 ANQGSEA. The CDR3 consists of 12 residues. The CDR3 DNA reads as TGCAGCGTTGCAGACAGACCCAACGAGCAGTACTTC. It translates to CSVADRPNEQYF.

This clonotype was seen only a few times. The chain is built from TRBV12-3 or TRBV12-4 and TRBJ1-5; D is possibly TRBD1 (6 bases). Trimming stripped 3 bases from V and 5 bases from J, with 14 bases between. This CDR3 spans 15 amino acids. The CDR3 is CASSFRGRGDQPQHF. CDR3 bases: TGTGCCAGCAGTTTTAGGGGCAGGGGCGATCAGCCCCAGCATTTT.

The CDR3 DNA reads as TGTGCTAGTGGTTTGATTTTAGCGGGTGAAACAGATACGCAGTATTTT. Translation gives CASGLILAGETDTQYF. The genes are TRBV12-5 and TRBJ2-3; 7 nucleotides align to TRBD2. CDR1 is LGHNT, CDR2 FRNRAP, per germline. V lost 2 bases, J lost 3 bases, and 8 bases stayed unmatched. The CDR3 consists of 16 residues. The complete variable domain, with remaining parts taken from reference TRBV12-5 and TRBJ2-3, reads DARVTQTPRHKVTEMGQEVTMRCQPILGHNTVFWYRQTMMQGLELLAYFRNRAPLDDSGMPKDRFSAEMPDATLATLKIQPSEPRDSAVYFCASGLILAGETDTQYFGPGTRLTVL.